A single sample gave rise to the 16 T cell receptor beta chains below, sequenced in a study of long-term antiretroviral therapy in people with HIV (dated by TCRdb to 2022 to 2024). The immunoSEQ hsTCRB v3.0 assay was used at survey level resolution to sequence the TRB variable region. As stored in TCRdb, this immuneACCESS dataset retains in-frame rearrangements with V and J assigned. A fraction of the clones does not appear; measured against another copy, unresolved V genes explain less than half of the discrepancy, and the remainder lacks a known reason. This sample lists about 20,000 clones; about 70% were detected once. Less than 10% of the sample goes to the ten largest clones. The input for sequencing was unsorted PBMCs, taken 0.5 years before starting antiretroviral therapy. All receptors come from a man aged 18 to 29 with HIV.

This clone was seen just once. This rearrangement joins TRBV6-1 to TRBJ1-1; 10 positions match TRBD1. The CDR3 spans 12 residues. With V trimmed by 8 bases and J by 4 bases, 1 base remained unmatched. The germline V gene has CDR1 MNHNS and CDR2 SASEGT. CDR3 in DNA: TGTGCCAGCGGGACAGGGGCCACTGAAGCTTTCTTT. This codes for CASGTGATEAFF.

This clone was observed a handful of times. The gene calls are TRBV18 and TRBJ2-7, with D possibly being TRBD1 (6 bases). V lost 6 bases, J lost 2 bases, and 14 bases lay in between. Per germline, CDR1 KGHSH and CDR2 LQKENI. CDR3 length: 14 amino acids. The DNA of the CDR3 is TGTGCCAGCTCGCATCCAGGGGCCCCCTACGAGCAGTACTTC. As protein: CASSHPGAPYEQYF.

The genes are TRBV7-2 and TRBJ2-1; 7 bases fit TRBD1. From germline, CDR1 is SGHTA and CDR2 FQGNSA. After removal of 5 bases from V and 7 bases from J, the junction contained 5 bases not matched to a gene. This CDR3 is built from 13 residues. The CDR3 sequence: CASSLGTVNEQFF. As DNA, the CDR3 is TGTGCCAGCAGCCTAGGGACAGTGAATGAGCAGTTCTTC.

The sample holds one count of this clone. The chain recombines TRBV6-5 with TRBJ2-5, with unresolved D. The CDR3 sequence is 12 residues long. V lost 1 base and J lost 9, with 9 bases in between. Germline-derived CDR1 and CDR2 are MNHEY and SVGAGI. CDR3 sequence reads: CASSYLGLAQYF. The CDR3 nucleotides are TGTGCCAGCAGTTACTTGGGGTTGGCCCAGTACTTC.

The chain is built from TRBV4-1 and TRBJ2-7; D might be TRBD1 (6 bases). Germline lookup yields CDR1 MGHRA and CDR2 YSYEKL. V was pared by 4 bases and J by 5 bases, with 18 bases between. CDR3 length: 15 residues. The CDR3 DNA reads TGCGCCAGCAGCCCAATACTTACGGACAGTGACGAGCAGTACTTC. Its protein product is CASSPILTDSDEQYF.

The chain employs TRBV9 and TRBJ1-4, with a tentative D call TRBD1 (6 bases). Germline values: CDR1 SGDLS, CDR2 YYNGEE. Trimming removed 4 bases from V and 8 bases from J, with 15 bases in between. The CDR3 contains 14 residues. The CDR3, as DNA: TGTGCCAGCAGCCTATCCGGGACAATCGAAAAACTGTTTTTT. Its protein product is CASSLSGTIEKLFF.

V is TRBV15 and J is TRBJ2-1; 12 nucleotides align to TRBD2. This CDR3 spans 19 amino acids. V lost 4 bases, J lost 0 bases, and 10 bases stayed unmatched. Germline V lookup: CDR1 LNHNV, CDR2 YYDKDF (reference sequence). The CDR3 sequence is CATSTGTSGPLSSYNEQFF. The CDR3 nucleotides read TGTGCCACCAGCACCGGGACTAGCGGGCCTTTGAGCTCCTACAATGAGCAGTTCTTC.

The rearrangement links TRBV7-9 to TRBJ2-1, with D uncertain. The CDR3 is made up of 13 amino acids. Trimming took 0 bases from V and 8 from J, leaving 8 bases between them. CDR1 is SEHNR, CDR2 FQNEAQ, per germline (reference sequence). CDR3 residues: CASSLATVDEQFF. In DNA, the CDR3 is TGTGCCAGCAGCTTAGCGACGGTGGATGAGCAGTTCTTC.

J is TRBJ2-6 and V is TRBV11-2, with 9 bases matching TRBD1. The CDR3 is 17 amino acids. The germline V gene has CDR1 SGHAT and CDR2 FQNNGV. The trim removed 3 bases at V and 1 base at J, leaving 4 bases unmatched. The CDR3: CASSFGQGPSGANVLTF. The CDR3 DNA is TGTGCCAGCAGCTTCGGACAGGGGCCATCTGGGGCCAACGTCCTGACTTTC.

The chain recombines TRBV13 with TRBJ2-7; D remains ambiguous. Trimming took off 5 bases at V and 0 bases at J, with 11 bases between the two ends. The CDR3 spans 14 residues. Looked up from germline, CDR1 is PRHDT and CDR2 is FYEKMQ (reference sequence). DNA for the CDR3: TGTGCCAGCAGCCCTCTGGATAGCTCCTACGAGCAGTACTTC. Protein product: CASSPLDSSYEQYF.

The genes are TRBV6-5 and TRBJ1-1; no firm D call. The germline V gene encodes CDR1 MNHEY and CDR2 SVGAGI. The CDR3 length is 14 residues. Trimming shortened V by 5 bases and J by 3 bases, and 13 bases separated the two germline ends. CDR3 amino acids: CASSPNIGDTEAFF. DNA for the CDR3: TGTGCCAGCAGTCCGAATATCGGAGACACTGAAGCTTTCTTT.

The rearrangement uses TRBV7-6 and TRBJ1-1; 7 positions agree with TRBD1. The CDR3 runs 15 residues. Germline trimming cut 6 bases from V and 3 bases from J; bases unmatched to any gene: 10. Germline V gene lookup returns CDR1 SGHVS and CDR2 FNYEAQ. The CDR3 region has the DNA TGTGCCAGCAGTCTAGGGACAGCAGCCTACACTGAAGCTTTCTTT. It yields the protein CASSLGTAAYTEAFF.

J is TRBJ2-5 and V is TRBV30; TRBD2 might be the D (5 bases). The CDR3 length is 14 residues. Per the germline V gene, CDR1 is GTSNPN and CDR2 is SVGIG (reference sequence). Deletions cut 6 bases from V and 5 bases from J, with 19 bases between. CDR3 loop: CACPRRRGLETQYF. The CDR3 DNA reads as TGTGCCTGCCCCCGAAGACGAGGACTTGAGACCCAGTACTTC. The full variable domain, with the rest looked up from reference TRBV30 and TRBJ2-5, is SQTIHQWPATLVQPVGSPLSLECTVEGTSNPNLYWYRQAAGRGLQLLFYSVGIGQISSEVPQNLSASRPQDRQFILSSKKLLLSDSGFYLCACPRRRGLETQYFGPGTRLLVL.

This clone has only a few counts. V gene TRBV5-4 combines with J gene TRBJ1-2, with D possibly being TRBD1 (5 bases). The V gene lost 2 bases and the J gene lost 6 bases, with 11 bases spanning the gap. The CDR3 is 13 residues long. CDR1 SGHNT and CDR2 YYREEE come from the germline V gene (reference sequence). CDR3 coding DNA: TGTGCCAGCAGCTTCCAGGGACCTCATGGCTACACCTTC. It translates to CASSFQGPHGYTF. Using reference TRBV5-4 and TRBJ1-2 for the parts outside the CDR3, the full variable domain is ETGVTQSPTHLIKTRGQQVTLRCSSQSGHNTVSWYQQALGQGPQFIFQYYREEENGRGNFPPRFSGLQFPNYSSELNVNALELDDSALYLCASSFQGPHGYTFGSGTRLTVV.

V gene TRBV9 combines with J gene TRBJ1-2, with D tentatively TRBD1 (6 bases). This CDR3 has 15 amino acids. Germline CDR1 SGDLS, CDR2 YYNGEE. Trimming shortened V by 4 bases and J by 4 bases, and 17 bases separated the two germline ends. In nucleotides, the CDR3 is TGTGCCAGCAGCTCGGGAGGGGGAGACGGCTATGGCTACACCTTC. This codes for CASSSGGGDGYGYTF.

The V gene is TRBV7-9, the J gene TRBJ2-2, with D perhaps being TRBD1 or TRBD2 (5 bases each). Between the trimmed V and J ends, which lost 3 bases and 9 bases, there was a span of 20 bases. Germline loops: CDR1 SEHNR, CDR2 FQNEAQ (reference sequence). The CDR3 is 16 residues long. The CDR3 coding sequence is TGTGCCAGCAGCTTCGGCAGGGAGATGGGAACCCGGGAGCTGTTTTTT. Translated: CASSFGREMGTRELFF. The whole variable domain, filled in from reference TRBV7-9 and TRBJ2-2, reads DTGVSQNPRHKITKRGQNVTFRCDPISEHNRLYWYRQTLGQGPEFLTYFQNEAQLEKSRLLSDRFSAERPKGSFSTLEIQRTEQGDSAMYLCASSFGREMGTRELFFGEGSRLTVL.